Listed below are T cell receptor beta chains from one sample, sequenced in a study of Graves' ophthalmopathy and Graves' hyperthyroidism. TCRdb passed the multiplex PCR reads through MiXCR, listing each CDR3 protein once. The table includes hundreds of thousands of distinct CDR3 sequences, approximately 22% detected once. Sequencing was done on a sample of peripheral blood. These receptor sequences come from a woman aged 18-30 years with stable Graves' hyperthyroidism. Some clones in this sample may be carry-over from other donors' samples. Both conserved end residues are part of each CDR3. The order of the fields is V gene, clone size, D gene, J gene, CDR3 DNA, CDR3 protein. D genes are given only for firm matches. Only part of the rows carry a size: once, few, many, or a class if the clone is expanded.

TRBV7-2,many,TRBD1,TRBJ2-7,TGTGCCAGCAACCTACAGGGGTCCGGCTACGAGCAGTACTTC,CASNLQGSGYEQYF
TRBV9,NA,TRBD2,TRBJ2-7,TGTGCCAGCAGCGTAGCAGCGGGACCCGACGAGCAGTACTTC,CASSVAAGPDEQYF
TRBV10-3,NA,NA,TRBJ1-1,TGTGCCATCAGCGTAGTGGGATTGAACACTGAAGCTTTCTTT,CAISVVGLNTEAFF
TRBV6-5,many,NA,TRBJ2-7,TGTGCCAGCAGGGGGTTTCGGGACACGACCTCCTACGAGCAGTACTTC,CASRGFRDTTSYEQYF
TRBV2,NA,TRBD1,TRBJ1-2,TGTGCCAGCAGTGGACAGGGGGCCACTAACTATGGCTACACCTTC,CASSGQGATNYGYTF
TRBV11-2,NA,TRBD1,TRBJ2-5,TGTGCCAGCCGGTTGACCGGGACAGGGTTGCGACAAGAGACCCAGTACTTC,CASRLTGTGLRQETQYF
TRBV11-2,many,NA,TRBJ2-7,TGTGCCAGCAGCTTAACCCAGGGTTTCTACGAGCAGTACTTC,CASSLTQGFYEQYF
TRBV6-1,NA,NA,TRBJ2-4,TGTGCCAGCAGGACCCGAAGGGGGGGAGCTGAGTACTTC,CASRTRRGGAEYF
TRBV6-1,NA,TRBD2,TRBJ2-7,TGTGCCAGCAGTCCTAGCGGGCCTACCTCCTACGAGCAGTACTTC,CASSPSGPTSYEQYF
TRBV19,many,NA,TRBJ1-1,TGTGCCAGTAGTATACCCGACTGGAACACTGAAGCTTTCTTT,CASSIPDWNTEAFF
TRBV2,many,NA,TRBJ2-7,TGTGCCAGCAGTGAAGCGCTTCTTTTCACAGGGACCTACGAGCAGTACTTC,CASSEALLFTGTYEQYF
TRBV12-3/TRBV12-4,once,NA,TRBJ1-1,TGTGCCAGCAGTTTTGGGGGGGCTATCCGAGCTTTCTTT,CASSFGGAIRAFF
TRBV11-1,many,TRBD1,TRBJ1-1,TGTGCCAGCAGCCCCAGACAGGGTTGGGGCACTGAAGCTTTCTTT,CASSPRQGWGTEAFF
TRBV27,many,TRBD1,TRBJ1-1,TGTGCCAGCAGTTCCCGGGGACAGGGGATTGGGATGAACACTGAAGCTTTCTTT,CASSSRGQGIGMNTEAFF
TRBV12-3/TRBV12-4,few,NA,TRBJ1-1,TGTGCCAGCCGCTGGCAGTTGAACACTGAAGCTTTCTTT,CASRWQLNTEAFF
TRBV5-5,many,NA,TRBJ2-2,TGTGCCAGCAGCAGAGAGGGGATTATCGGGGAGCTGTTTTTT,CASSREGIIGELFF
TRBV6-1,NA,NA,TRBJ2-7,TGTGCCAGCAGTGAGTACGGAGGAGGAGGCTACGAGCAGTACTTC,CASSEYGGGGYEQYF
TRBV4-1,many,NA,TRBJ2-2,TGCGCCAGCAGCCAAGCCTCCGGGGGAACCGGGGAGCTGTTTTTT,CASSQASGGTGELFF
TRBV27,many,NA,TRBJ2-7,TGTGCCAGCAGTTTATCGGTACAGACCTACGAGCAGTACTTC,CASSLSVQTYEQYF
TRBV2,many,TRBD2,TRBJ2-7,TGTGCCAGCAGTCTTTCCCGGGGGGGCAGCGGATACGAGCAGTACTTC,CASSLSRGGSGYEQYF
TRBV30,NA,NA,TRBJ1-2,TGTGCCTGGATTAAGGGCCCGGGACACTTGAGTGGCTACACCTTC,CAWIKGPGHLSGYTF
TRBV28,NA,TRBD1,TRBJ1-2,TGTGCCAGCAGACCAGGGGGCGTCGGAAACTATGGCTACACCTTC,CASRPGGVGNYGYTF
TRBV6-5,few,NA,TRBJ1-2,TGTGCCAGCAGACTCGACGGAGGTTATAGCTACACCTTC,CASRLDGGYSYTF
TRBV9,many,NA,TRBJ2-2,TGTGCCAGTACGCGGGGAGGCACCGGGGAGCTGTTTTTT,CASTRGGTGELFF
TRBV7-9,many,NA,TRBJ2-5,TGTGCCAGCAGCTTAGTATTGGATCTAGGAGAGACCCAGTACTTC,CASSLVLDLGETQYF
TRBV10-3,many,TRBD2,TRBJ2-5,TGTGCCATCAGTACCGGACTAGCGGGAACTCAAGAGACCCAGTACTTC,CAISTGLAGTQETQYF
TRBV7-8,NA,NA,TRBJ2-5,TGTGCCAGCAGCTTCCGAGAGACTCACCAAGAGACCCAGTACTTC,CASSFRETHQETQYF
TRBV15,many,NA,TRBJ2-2,TGTGCCACCAGCAGAGATCGGGGGGCACGGGACACCGGGGAGCTGTTTTTT,CATSRDRGARDTGELFF
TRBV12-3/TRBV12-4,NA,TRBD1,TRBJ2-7,TGTGCCAGCAGACAGAGGACAGGGCCCTACGAGCAGTACTTC,CASRQRTGPYEQYF
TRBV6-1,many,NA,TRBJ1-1,TGTGCCACAAGCACAGGGTGGACTGAAGCTTTCTTT,CATSTGWTEAFF
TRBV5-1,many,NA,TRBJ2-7,TGCGCCAGCAGCCAGGGAACCGGACGGGGCCACGAGCAGTACTTC,CASSQGTGRGHEQYF
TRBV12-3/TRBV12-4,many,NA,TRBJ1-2,TGTGCCAGCAGTCCCCCGGGACATCTTCTCTATGGCTACACCTTC,CASSPPGHLLYGYTF
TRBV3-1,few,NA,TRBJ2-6,TGTGCCAGCAGCCTACAGCCTTCTGGGGCCAACGTCCTGACTTTC,CASSLQPSGANVLTF
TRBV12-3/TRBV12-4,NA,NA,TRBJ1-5,TGTGCCAGCAGTTCCCCGTACGGGAGGAATCAGCCCCAGCATTTT,CASSSPYGRNQPQHF
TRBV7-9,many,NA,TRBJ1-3,TGTGCCAGCAGCTTAGCACAGGGAAACACCATATATTTT,CASSLAQGNTIYF
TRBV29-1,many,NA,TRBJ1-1,TGCAGCGTTGAAATCGGCGGGACGGAGATGAACACTGAAGCTTTCTTT,CSVEIGGTEMNTEAFF
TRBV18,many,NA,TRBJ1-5,TGTGCCAGCTCATCTCCCGTTGGGCCCCAGCATTTT,CASSSPVGPQHF
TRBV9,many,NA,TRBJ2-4,TGTGCCAGCAGCGTACCCGGGAAAAACATTCAGTACTTC,CASSVPGKNIQYF
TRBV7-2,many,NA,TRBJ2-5,TGTGCCAGCAGCTTAGGTTTCAGACAAGAGACCCAGTACTTC,CASSLGFRQETQYF